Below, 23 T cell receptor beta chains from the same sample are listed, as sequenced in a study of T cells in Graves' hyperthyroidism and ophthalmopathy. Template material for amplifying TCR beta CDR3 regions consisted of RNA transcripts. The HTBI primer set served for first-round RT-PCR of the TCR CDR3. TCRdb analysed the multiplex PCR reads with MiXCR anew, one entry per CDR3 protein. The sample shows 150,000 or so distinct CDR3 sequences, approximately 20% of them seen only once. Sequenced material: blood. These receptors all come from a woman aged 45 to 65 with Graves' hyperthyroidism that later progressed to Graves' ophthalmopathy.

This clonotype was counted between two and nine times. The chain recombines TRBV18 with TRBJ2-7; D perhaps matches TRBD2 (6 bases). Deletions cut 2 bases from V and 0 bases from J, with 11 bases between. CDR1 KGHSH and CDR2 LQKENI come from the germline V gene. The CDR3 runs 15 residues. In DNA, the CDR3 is TGTGCCAGCTCACCAAGGGCCGGGAGCTCCTACGAGCAGTACTTC. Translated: CASSPRAGSSYEQYF.

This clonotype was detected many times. CDR3 residues: CASSTGGQGMTDTQYF. The CDR3 nucleotides read TGCGCCAGCAGCACCGGGGGACAGGGGATGACAGATACGCAGTATTTT. The V and J genes are TRBV5-1 and TRBJ2-3; TRBD1 matches at 10 bases. The CDR3 has 16 amino acids. CDR1 SGHRS and CDR2 YFSETQ come from the germline V gene. The ends lost 4 bases at V and 3 bases at J; junction bases unmatched: 8.

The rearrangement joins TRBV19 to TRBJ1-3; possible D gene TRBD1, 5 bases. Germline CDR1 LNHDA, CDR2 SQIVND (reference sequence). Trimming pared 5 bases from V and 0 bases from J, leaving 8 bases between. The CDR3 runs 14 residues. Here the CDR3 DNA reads TGTGCCAGTAGTGCGACAGACTCTGGAAACACCATATATTTT. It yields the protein CASSATDSGNTIYF. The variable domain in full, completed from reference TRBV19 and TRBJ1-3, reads DGGITQSPKYLFRKEGQNVTLSCEQNLNHDAMYWYRQDPGQGLRLIYYSQIVNDFQKGDIAEGYSVSREKKESFPLTVTSAQKNPTAFYLCASSATDSGNTIYFGEGSWLTVV.

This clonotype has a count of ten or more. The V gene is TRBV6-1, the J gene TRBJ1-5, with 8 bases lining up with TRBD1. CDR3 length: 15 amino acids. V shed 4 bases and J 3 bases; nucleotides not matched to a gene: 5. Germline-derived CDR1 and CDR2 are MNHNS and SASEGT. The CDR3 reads CASSVDRGYNQPQHF. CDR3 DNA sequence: TGTGCCAGCAGTGTCGACAGGGGTTACAATCAGCCCCAGCATTTT.

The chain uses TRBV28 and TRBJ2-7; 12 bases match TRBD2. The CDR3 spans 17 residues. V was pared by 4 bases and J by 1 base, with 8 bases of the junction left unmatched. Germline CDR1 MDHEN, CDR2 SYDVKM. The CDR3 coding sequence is TGTGCCAGCAGTTCCTGGACTAGCGGGGTGGGATCCTACGAGCAGTACTTC. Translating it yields CASSSWTSGVGSYEQYF.

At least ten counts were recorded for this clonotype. DNA for the CDR3: TGTGCCAGCAGCTTAGCGCTCCCCGGGACTAGCGGGATAGGGGAGACCCAGTACTTC. This encodes CASSLALPGTSGIGETQYF. The chain uses TRBV7-2 and TRBJ2-5; TRBD2 agrees at 13 bases. The ends lost 0 bases at V and 5 bases at J; junction bases unmatched: 12. CDR1 SGHTA and CDR2 FQGNSA come from the germline V gene. The CDR3 has 19 amino acids.

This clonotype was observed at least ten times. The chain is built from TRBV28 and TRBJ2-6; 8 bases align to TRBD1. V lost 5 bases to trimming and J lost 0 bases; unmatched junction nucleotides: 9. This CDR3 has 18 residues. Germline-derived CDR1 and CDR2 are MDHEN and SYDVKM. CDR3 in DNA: TGTGCCAGCAGTGAAAGGACAGGGTCGGGCTCTGGGGCCAACGTCCTGACTTTC. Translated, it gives CASSERTGSGSGANVLTF.

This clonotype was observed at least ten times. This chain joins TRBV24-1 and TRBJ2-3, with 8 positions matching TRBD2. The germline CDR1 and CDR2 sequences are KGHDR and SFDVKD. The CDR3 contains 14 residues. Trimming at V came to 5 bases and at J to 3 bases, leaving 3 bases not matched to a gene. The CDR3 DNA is TGTGCCACCAGTGGAGCGGGAGCTACAGATACGCAGTATTTT. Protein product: CATSGAGATDTQYF.

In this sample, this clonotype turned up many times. CDR3 sequence: CASSLRQGAYEQYF. CDR3 in DNA: TGTGCCAGCAGCTTGCGGCAGGGGGCCTACGAGCAGTACTTC. V usage is TRBV11-2 and J usage is TRBJ2-7, with 7 bases identical to TRBD1. Losses at the gene ends were 3 bases for V and 2 bases for J; bases not matched to a gene: 4. CDR1 and CDR2 (germline): SGHAT, FQNNGV. The CDR3 runs to 14 residues. Variable domain in full (rest from reference TRBV11-2 and TRBJ2-7): EAGVAQSPRYKIIEKRQSVAFWCNPISGHATLYWYQQILGQGPKLLIQFQNNGVVDDSQLPKDRFSAERLKGVDSTLKIQPAKLEDSAVYLCASSLRQGAYEQYFGPGTRLTVT.

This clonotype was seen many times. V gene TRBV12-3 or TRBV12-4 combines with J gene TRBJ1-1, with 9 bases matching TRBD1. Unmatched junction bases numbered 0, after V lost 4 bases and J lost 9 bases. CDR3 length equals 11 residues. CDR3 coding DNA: TGTGCCAGCAGTTACAGGGGGCAAGCTTTCTTT. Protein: CASSYRGQAFF.

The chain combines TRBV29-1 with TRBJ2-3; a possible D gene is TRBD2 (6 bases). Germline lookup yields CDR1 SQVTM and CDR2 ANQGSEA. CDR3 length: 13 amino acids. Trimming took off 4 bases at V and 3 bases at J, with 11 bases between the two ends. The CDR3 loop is CSVGGTGTDTQYF. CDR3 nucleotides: TGCAGCGTTGGCGGGACTGGGACAGATACGCAGTATTTT.

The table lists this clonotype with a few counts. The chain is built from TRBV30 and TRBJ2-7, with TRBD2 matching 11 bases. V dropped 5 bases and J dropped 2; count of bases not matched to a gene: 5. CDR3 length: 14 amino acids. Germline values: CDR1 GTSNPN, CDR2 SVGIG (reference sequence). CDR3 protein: CAWGRLAGPYEQYF. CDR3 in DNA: TGTGCCTGGGGCCGACTAGCGGGGCCCTACGAGCAGTACTTC.

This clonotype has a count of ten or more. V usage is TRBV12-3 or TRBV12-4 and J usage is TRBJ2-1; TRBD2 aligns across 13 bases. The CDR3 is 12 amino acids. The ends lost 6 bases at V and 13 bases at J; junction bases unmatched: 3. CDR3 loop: CASRGTSGNQFF. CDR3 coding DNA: TGTGCCAGCAGGGGGACTAGCGGGAACCAGTTCTTC.

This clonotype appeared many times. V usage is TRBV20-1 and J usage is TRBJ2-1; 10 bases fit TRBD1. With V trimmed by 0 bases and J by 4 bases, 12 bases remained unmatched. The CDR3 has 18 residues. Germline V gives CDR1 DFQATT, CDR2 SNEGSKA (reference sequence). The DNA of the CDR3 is TGCAGTGCTAGAGAAGACAGGGGGCTTATAGCGGGGTACAATGAGCAGTTCTTC. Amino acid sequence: CSAREDRGLIAGYNEQFF.

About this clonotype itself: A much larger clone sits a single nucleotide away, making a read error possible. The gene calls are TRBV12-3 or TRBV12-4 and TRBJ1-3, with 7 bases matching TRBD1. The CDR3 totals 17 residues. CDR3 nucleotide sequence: TGTGCCAACAGTTTCGGGGGACAGCTGAGCTCTGGAAACACCATATATTTT. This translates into CANSFGGQLSSGNTIYF.

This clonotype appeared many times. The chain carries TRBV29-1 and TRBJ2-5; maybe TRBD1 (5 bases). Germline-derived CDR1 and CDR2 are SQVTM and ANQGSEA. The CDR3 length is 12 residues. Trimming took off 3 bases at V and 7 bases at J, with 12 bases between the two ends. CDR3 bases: TGCAGCGTTGAGGGGCGCCGGGCGACCCAGTACTTC. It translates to CSVEGRRATQYF.

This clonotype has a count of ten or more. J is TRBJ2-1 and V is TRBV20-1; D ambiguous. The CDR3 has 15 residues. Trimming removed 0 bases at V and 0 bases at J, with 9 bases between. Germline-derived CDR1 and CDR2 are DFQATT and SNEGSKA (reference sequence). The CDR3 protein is CSARDLRDSYNEQFF. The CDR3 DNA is TGCAGTGCTAGAGATCTCCGTGACTCCTACAATGAGCAGTTCTTC.

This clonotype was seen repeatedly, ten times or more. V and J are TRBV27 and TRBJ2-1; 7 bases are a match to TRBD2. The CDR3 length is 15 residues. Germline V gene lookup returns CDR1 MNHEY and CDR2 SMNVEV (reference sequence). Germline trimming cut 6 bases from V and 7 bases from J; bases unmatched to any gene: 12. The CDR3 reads CASRRLAWGENEQFF. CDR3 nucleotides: TGTGCCAGCAGACGACTAGCCTGGGGCGAGAATGAGCAGTTCTTC.

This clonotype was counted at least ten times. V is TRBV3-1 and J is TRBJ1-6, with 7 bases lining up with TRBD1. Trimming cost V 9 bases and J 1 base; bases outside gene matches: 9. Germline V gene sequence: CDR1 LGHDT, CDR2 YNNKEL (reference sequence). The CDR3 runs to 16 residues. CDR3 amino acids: CASSKQGSSYNSPLHF. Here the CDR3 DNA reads TGTGCCAGTTCGAAACAGGGGAGTTCCTATAATTCACCCCTCCACTTT.

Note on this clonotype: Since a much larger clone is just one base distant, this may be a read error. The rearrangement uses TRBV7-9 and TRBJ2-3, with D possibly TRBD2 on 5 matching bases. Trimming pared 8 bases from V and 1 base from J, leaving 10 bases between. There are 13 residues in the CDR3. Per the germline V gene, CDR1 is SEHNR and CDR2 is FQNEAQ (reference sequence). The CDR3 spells CASGDSGTDTQYF. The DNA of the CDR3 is TGTGCCAGCGGGGATAGCGGCACAGATACGCAGTATTTT.

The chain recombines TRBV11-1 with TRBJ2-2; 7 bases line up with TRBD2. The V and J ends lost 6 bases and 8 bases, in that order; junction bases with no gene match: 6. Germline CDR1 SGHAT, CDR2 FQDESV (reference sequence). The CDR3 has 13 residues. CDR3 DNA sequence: TGTGCCAGCAGTTCTAGCGGACGGGGGGAGCTGTTTTTT. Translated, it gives CASSSSGRGELFF.

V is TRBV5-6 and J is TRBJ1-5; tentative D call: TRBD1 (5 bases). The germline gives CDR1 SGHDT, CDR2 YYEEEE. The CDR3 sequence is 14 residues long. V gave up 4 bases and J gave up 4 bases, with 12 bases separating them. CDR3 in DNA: TGTGCCAGCAGCACGGGACGGCAAAATCAGCCCCAGCATTTT. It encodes CASSTGRQNQPQHF.

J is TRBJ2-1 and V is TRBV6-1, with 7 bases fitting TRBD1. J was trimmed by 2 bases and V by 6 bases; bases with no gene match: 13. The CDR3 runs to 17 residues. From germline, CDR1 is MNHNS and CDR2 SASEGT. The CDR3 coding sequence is TGTGCCAGCAGCAACACCCGGGGCAGGGGGACCTACAATGAGCAGTTCTTC. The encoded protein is CASSNTRGRGTYNEQFF.